Listed below are T cell receptor beta chains from one sample, sequenced in a study of T cell responses to AZD1222 COVID-19 vaccine. Generated by immunoSEQ multiplex PCR, the TCRdb table keeps only in-frame clones and is missing some. The sample includes approximately 90,000 clones, roughly nine tenths of them seen just once. The sample was peripheral blood, taken on day 0 of AZD1222 vaccination. The receptors derive from an adult in good health. Each CDR3 is given with its conserved first and last residue. The D gene is left open where the match is weak. Expanded clones are given a class, and other clones once, few, many or no size at all.

J gene: TRBJ2-7; V gene: TRBV19; clone size: .; D gene: TRBD2; CDR3 protein: CASSNPGGSTYEQYF; CDR3 DNA: TGTGCCAGTAGTAACCCGGGCGGGAGCACCTACGAGCAGTACTTC
J gene: TRBJ2-7; V gene: TRBV13; clone size: .; D gene: TRBD2; CDR3 protein: CASSLTLAEPPYEQYF; CDR3 DNA: TGTGCCAGCAGCTTAACCCTAGCGGAGCCCCCCTACGAGCAGTACTTC
J gene: TRBJ2-7; V gene: TRBV5-4; clone size: once; D gene: TRBD2; CDR3 protein: CASSGTSGNEQYF; CDR3 DNA: TGTGCCAGCAGCGGGACTAGCGGGAACGAGCAGTACTTC
J gene: TRBJ2-1; V gene: TRBV19; clone size: once; D gene: TRBD2; CDR3 protein: CASSPGTSGGAYNEQFF; CDR3 DNA: TGTGCCAGTAGTCCCGGGACTAGCGGGGGGGCCTACAATGAGCAGTTCTTC
J gene: TRBJ2-5; V gene: TRBV7-9; clone size: once; D gene: TRBD1; CDR3 protein: CASSLGTGVETQYF; CDR3 DNA: TGTGCCAGCAGCTTAGGGACAGGGGTAGAGACCCAGTACTTC
J gene: TRBJ2-5; V gene: TRBV4-1; clone size: .; D gene: TRBD2; CDR3 protein: CASSQDEAASGRETQYF; CDR3 DNA: TGCGCCAGCAGCCAAGATGAGGCGGCTAGCGGGCGAGAGACCCAGTACTTC
J gene: TRBJ2-1; V gene: TRBV5-4; clone size: .; D gene: TRBD1; CDR3 protein: CASSFQGAGYNEQFF; CDR3 DNA: TGTGCCAGCAGCTTCCAGGGGGCGGGCTACAATGAGCAGTTCTTC
J gene: TRBJ1-5; V gene: TRBV30; clone size: .; D gene: .; CDR3 protein: CAWSVRVNQPQHF; CDR3 DNA: TGTGCCTGGAGTGTACGGGTGAATCAGCCCCAGCATTTT
J gene: TRBJ2-7; V gene: TRBV6-6; clone size: .; D gene: TRBD1; CDR3 protein: CASSYPGQASYEQYF; CDR3 DNA: TGTGCCAGCAGTTATCCGGGACAGGCTTCCTACGAGCAGTACTTC
J gene: TRBJ2-1; V gene: TRBV5-1; clone size: .; D gene: TRBD2; CDR3 protein: CASSRSIAGGTYNEQFF; CDR3 DNA: TGCGCCAGCAGCCGTAGTATAGCGGGCGGGACCTACAATGAGCAGTTCTTC
J gene: TRBJ1-3; V gene: TRBV9; clone size: .; D gene: .; CDR3 protein: CASSVGVYSGNTIYF; CDR3 DNA: TGTGCCAGCAGCGTAGGGGTGTACTCTGGAAACACCATATATTTT
J gene: TRBJ2-5; V gene: TRBV5-4; clone size: .; D gene: .; CDR3 protein: CASSLQETQYF; CDR3 DNA: TGTGCCAGCAGCTTACAAGAGACCCAGTACTTC
J gene: TRBJ2-1; V gene: TRBV9; clone size: .; D gene: .; CDR3 protein: CASSVVGRENNEQFF; CDR3 DNA: TGTGCCAGCAGCGTAGTTGGCAGAGAAAACAATGAGCAGTTCTTC
J gene: TRBJ1-1; V gene: TRBV18; clone size: .; D gene: .; CDR3 protein: CASSPRGAEAFF; CDR3 DNA: TGTGCCAGCTCACCAAGGGGGGCTGAAGCTTTCTTT
J gene: TRBJ1-2; V gene: TRBV9; clone size: .; D gene: .; CDR3 protein: CASSVDWGTNYGYTF; CDR3 DNA: TGTGCCAGCAGCGTAGATTGGGGGACTAACTATGGCTACACCTTC
J gene: TRBJ2-7; V gene: TRBV7-2; clone size: .; D gene: .; CDR3 protein: CASSLGGGPNEQYF; CDR3 DNA: TGTGCCAGCAGCTTGGGCGGGGGCCCCAACGAGCAGTACTTC
J gene: TRBJ2-1; V gene: TRBV24-1; clone size: .; D gene: .; CDR3 protein: CATSDLTGEQFF; CDR3 DNA: TGTGCCACCAGTGATTTGACAGGAGAGCAGTTCTTC
J gene: TRBJ1-3; V gene: TRBV6-5; clone size: .; D gene: TRBD1; CDR3 protein: CASRGGTAGNTIYF; CDR3 DNA: TGTGCCAGCAGGGGGGGGACAGCTGGAAACACCATATATTTT
J gene: TRBJ2-7; V gene: TRBV27; clone size: .; D gene: TRBD1; CDR3 protein: CASSSRDRDEQYF; CDR3 DNA: TGTGCCAGCAGTTCCCGCGACAGGGACGAGCAGTACTTC
J gene: TRBJ2-3; V gene: TRBV25-1; clone size: few; D gene: .; CDR3 protein: CASSEPLGDTQYF; CDR3 DNA: TGTGCCAGCAGTGAGCCCCTTGGAGATACGCAGTATTTT
J gene: TRBJ1-6; V gene: TRBV11-2; clone size: few; D gene: .; CDR3 protein: CASSFTRGSPLHF; CDR3 DNA: TGTGCCAGCAGCTTTACGCGGGGATCACCCCTCCACTTT
J gene: TRBJ2-3; V gene: TRBV5-1; clone size: .; D gene: .; CDR3 protein: CASSLGEHTDTQYF; CDR3 DNA: TGCGCCAGCAGCTTGGGGGAGCACACAGATACGCAGTATTTT
J gene: TRBJ2-2; V gene: TRBV7-2; clone size: .; D gene: TRBD2; CDR3 protein: CASSWGRSSGAPNTGELFF; CDR3 DNA: TGTGCCAGCAGCTGGGGTAGGTCTAGCGGAGCGCCGAACACCGGGGAGCTGTTTTTT
J gene: TRBJ2-7; V gene: TRBV7-9; clone size: .; D gene: .; CDR3 protein: CASSLNGRSEQYF; CDR3 DNA: TGTGCCAGCAGCTTAAATGGCCGGAGCGAGCAGTACTTC
J gene: TRBJ2-1; V gene: TRBV5-4; clone size: .; D gene: .; CDR3 protein: CASSLAPGRPTYNEQFF; CDR3 DNA: TGTGCCAGCAGCTTGGCCCCGGGACGACCTACCTACAATGAGCAGTTCTTC
J gene: TRBJ1-2; V gene: TRBV15; clone size: .; D gene: .; CDR3 protein: CATSRDEPRHYGYTF; CDR3 DNA: TGTGCCACCAGCAGAGATGAGCCCAGACACTATGGCTACACCTTC
J gene: TRBJ1-3; V gene: TRBV19; clone size: .; D gene: .; CDR3 protein: CASTPTENTIYF; CDR3 DNA: TGTGCCAGTACCCCGACTGAAAACACCATATATTTT
J gene: TRBJ1-2; V gene: TRBV11-2; clone size: .; D gene: .; CDR3 protein: CASSPNRDRVYGYTF; CDR3 DNA: TGTGCCAGCAGCCCAAACCGGGACCGAGTCTATGGCTACACCTTC
J gene: TRBJ1-4; V gene: TRBV19; clone size: .; D gene: TRBD1; CDR3 protein: CASSFQGASTNEKLFF; CDR3 DNA: TGTGCCAGTAGTTTCCAGGGGGCGTCGACTAATGAAAAACTGTTTTTT
J gene: TRBJ2-3; V gene: TRBV7-6; clone size: .; D gene: TRBD2; CDR3 protein: CASSLELAGVDTQYF; CDR3 DNA: TGTGCCAGCAGCTTAGAACTAGCGGGAGTGGATACGCAGTATTTT
J gene: TRBJ2-2; V gene: TRBV3-1/TRBV3-2; clone size: .; D gene: .; CDR3 protein: CASSQVNTGELFF; CDR3 DNA: TGTGCCAGCAGCCAAGTAAACACCGGGGAGCTGTTTTTT
J gene: TRBJ2-2; V gene: TRBV7-2; clone size: once; D gene: .; CDR3 protein: CASSLEFAGTGELFF; CDR3 DNA: TGTGCCAGCAGCTTAGAGTTTGCGGGGACCGGGGAGCTGTTTTTT
J gene: TRBJ2-1; V gene: TRBV18; clone size: once; D gene: TRBD2; CDR3 protein: CASSPGGSSYNEQFF; CDR3 DNA: TGTGCCAGCTCACCGGGGGGGAGCTCCTACAATGAGCAGTTCTTC
J gene: TRBJ2-2; V gene: TRBV7-8; clone size: .; D gene: .; CDR3 protein: CASSFLRAPGELFF; CDR3 DNA: TGTGCCAGCAGCTTCCTAAGGGCTCCCGGGGAGCTGTTTTTT
J gene: TRBJ2-2; V gene: TRBV5-5; clone size: .; D gene: .; CDR3 protein: CASSLEGLVTGELFF; CDR3 DNA: TGTGCCAGCAGCCTGGAGGGGTTGGTCACCGGGGAGCTGTTTTTT
J gene: TRBJ2-2; V gene: TRBV5-8; clone size: .; D gene: TRBD2; CDR3 protein: CASSSPYASGRRIWELFF; CDR3 DNA: TGTGCCAGCAGCTCACCCTACGCTAGCGGGAGGCGAATATGGGAGCTGTTTTTT
J gene: TRBJ1-6; V gene: TRBV12-5; clone size: .; D gene: TRBD1; CDR3 protein: CASGSGDRGGNSPLHF; CDR3 DNA: TGTGCTAGTGGTTCGGGTGACAGGGGAGGTAATTCACCCCTCCACTTT